The present TCR beta chain was sequenced within a study of cytomegalovirus exposure and HLA in healthy donors. Use of 60 Vbeta and 13 Jbeta primers characterized the PCR. Produced via immunoSEQ multiplex PCR; TCRdb's table is partial and in-frame only. The table includes some 180,000 clones, 75% to 85% detected once. Trimming took 7 bases from V and 4 from J; bases not matched to a gene: 8. The CDR3 contains 15 residues. Germline-derived CDR1 and CDR2 are ENHRY and SYGVKD. J is TRBJ1-2 and V is TRBV10-3; 11 nucleotides align to TRBD1. The origin of this receptor is a woman aged 25-40 years in good health and CMV-seropositive. The sequencing input was PBMCs. CDR3: CAIKLGTGGGYGYTF. CDR3 sequence (DNA): TGTGCCATCAAACTCGGGACAGGGGGTGGCTATGGCTACACCTTC.